A selection of T cell receptor beta chains follows, all from one sample in a study of graft-versus-host responses after intestinal transplantation. Here immunoSEQ multiplex PCR was the method, and the copy in TCRdb shows in-frame clones only, minus some. The table has about 4,700 clones, 27% seen once. The specimen comprised alloreactive CD8+ T cells from a mixed lymphocyte reaction culture, sampled before transplantation. These receptor sequences come from a human patient who was an organ donor for intestinal transplantation. Both conserved end residues are part of each CDR3. A D gene is named only where the DNA matches it firmly. A clone size is listed for some rows: how often the clone was seen (once, few, many), or a class if it is expanded.

TRBV7-9	.	TRBJ1-5	.	CASSLYAGESNQPQHF	TGTGCCAGCAGCTTATATGCAGGGGAGAGCAATCAGCCCCAGCATTTT
TRBV7-8	few	TRBJ1-6	.	CASSTGIWVSPLHF	TGTGCCAGCAGTACAGGGATTTGGGTATCACCCCTCCACTTT
TRBV6-4	.	TRBJ2-3	.	CASSRTPGTDTQYF	TGTGCCAGCAGCCGGACACCTGGCACAGATACGCAGTATTTT
TRBV28	.	TRBJ1-6	TRBD1	CASSLWTGWRDSPLHF	TGTGCCAGCAGTTTATGGACAGGGTGGAGAGATTCACCCCTCCACTTT
TRBV15	.	TRBJ1-1	.	CATSGRVFVNTEAFF	TGTGCCACCAGCGGCAGGGTATTTGTGAACACTGAAGCTTTCTTT
TRBV5-4	medium-sized	TRBJ2-1	.	CASSLYNEQFF	TGTGCCAGCAGCCTATACAATGAGCAGTTCTTC
TRBV7-6	.	TRBJ1-2	.	CASSPGQQGLGDGYTF	TGTGCCAGCAGCCCTGGACAGCAGGGGCTAGGGGATGGCTACACCTTC
TRBV4-2	few	TRBJ1-5	TRBD1	CATGTGESQPQHF	TGTGCCACTGGGACAGGGGAAAGTCAGCCCCAGCATTTT
TRBV6-4	medium-sized	TRBJ1-6	.	CASRPGQSVSPLHF	TGTGCCAGCAGACCCGGACAGTCGGTATCACCCCTCCACTTT
TRBV4-1	few	TRBJ1-4	.	CASSQGHGDHFF	TGTGCCAGCAGCCAAGGGCACGGAGATCATTTTTTT
TRBV6-5	.	TRBJ1-1	.	CASNEQENTEAFF	TGTGCCAGCAATGAACAGGAGAACACTGAAGCTTTCTTT
TRBV10-3	few	TRBJ2-1	TRBD2	CASSGLAGPIEQFF	TGTGCCAGCAGTGGACTAGCGGGGCCCATTGAGCAGTTCTTC
TRBV4-2	.	TRBJ1-4	.	CASSQGRWRGNEKLFF	TGTGCCAGCAGCCAAGGGCGATGGAGGGGTAATGAAAAACTGTTTTTT
TRBV7-9	medium-sized	TRBJ1-2	TRBD1	CASSPGQGARYGYTF	TGTGCCAGCAGCCCCGGACAGGGAGCACGCTATGGCTACACCTTC
TRBV5-4	.	TRBJ2-3	.	CASSQVAGAGPDTQYF	TGTGCCAGCAGCCAAGTGGCAGGGGCCGGGCCGGATACGCAGTATTTT
TRBV6-1	few	TRBJ1-5	.	CASRDSNNQPQHF	TGTGCCAGCAGGGACAGCAACAATCAGCCCCAGCATTTT
TRBV4-1	.	TRBJ2-1	TRBD1	CASSQDRGQFNNEQFF	TGTGCCAGCAGCCAAGACAGGGGGCAATTCAACAATGAGCAGTTCTTC
TRBV29-1	medium-sized	TRBJ1-2	TRBD1	CSVRHGDRANYGYTF	TGCAGCGTGCGTCATGGGGACAGGGCCAACTATGGCTACACCTTC
TRBV19	.	TRBJ2-2	TRBD1	CASSVDRVGTGELFF	TGTGCCAGTAGTGTTGACAGGGTCGGGACCGGGGAGCTGTTTTTT
TRBV6-6	.	TRBJ1-5	TRBD1	CASKGQGVSQPQHF	TGTGCCAGCAAGGGACAGGGGGTTAGTCAGCCCCAGCATTTT
TRBV11-3	.	TRBJ2-3	TRBD2	CASSLGGPRLAGEVDTQYF	TGTGCCAGCAGCTTAGGTGGGCCACGACTAGCGGGGGAGGTAGATACGCAGTATTTT
TRBV5-1	.	TRBJ1-1	TRBD1	CASSRGQGNTEAFF	TGCGCCAGCAGCCGGGGACAGGGAAACACTGAAGCTTTCTTT
TRBV15	few	TRBJ2-1	.	CATSSSVEGARNEQFF	TGTGCCACCAGCAGCTCGGTGGAGGGGGCGCGTAATGAGCAGTTCTTC